This T cell receptor (beta chain) was recorded in a study of T cells in localized non-small cell lung cancer. This CDR3 contains 16 residues. The ends lost 4 bases at V and 6 bases at J; junction bases unmatched: 13. Germline CDR1 SGHRS, CDR2 YFSETQ. Profiled with immunoSEQ multiplex PCR; TCRdb holds only in-frame clones, not every one. Found here are several thousand clones, more than 20% of them singletons; the top ten hold about 3.9%. Sample: lung tumor tissue, taken before any cancer treatment. This receptor was taken from a man aged 40-75 years with stage III squamous cell lung carcinoma. The rearrangement joins TRBV5-1 to TRBJ2-1; 7 nucleotides align to TRBD1. The DNA for the CDR3 is TGCGCCAGCAGCGACCCCCGGGACAGTGGTTCCAATGAGCAGTTCTTC. Protein sequence: CASSDPRDSGSNEQFF. Variable domain in full (rest from reference TRBV5-1 and TRBJ2-1): KAGVTQTPRYLIKTRGQQVTLSCSPISGHRSVSWYQQTPGQGLQFLFEYFSETQRNKGNFPGRFSGRQFSNSRSEMNVSTLELGDSALYLCASSDPRDSGSNEQFFGPGTRLTVL.